The T cell receptor beta chain under discussion was sequenced for a study of blood T cells in healthy people across ages. The CDR3 sequence is 18 residues long. CDR1 and CDR2 (germline): SGHRS, YFSETQ. J lost 4 bases, V lost 0 bases, and 11 bases had no gene match. It was with a sample-barcoded 5' primer and a J-beta primer mix that a second PCR of about 7 to 12 cycles was run. Using its own MiXCR run on the 5' RACE reads, TCRdb lists one record per CDR3 protein. The data show 780,000 or so distinct CDR3 sequences, roughly 53% seen once. The draw of peripheral blood yielded roughly 9.1 milliliters from each donor.

The V and J genes are TRBV5-1 and TRBJ2-1; 9 bases line up with TRBD2. This TCR was recovered from a man older than 75 in good health. The sample consisted of blood. The CDR3, as DNA: TGCGCCAGCAGCTTGGCCGGGGCTAGCGGGATGGGGTACAATGAGCAGTTCTTC. This gives the protein CASSLAGASGMGYNEQFF.